This TCR beta chain was profiled in a study of T cell responses to AZD1222 COVID-19 vaccine. This clone was detected once. Sequencing used immunoSEQ multiplex PCR; TCRdb keeps in-frame clones, though not all of them. In the table there are around 140,000 clones, almost 95% of which are singletons. V was trimmed by 5 bases and J by 0 bases, leaving 21 bases between them. Germline values: CDR1 MDHEN, CDR2 SYDVKM. This CDR3 has 18 amino acids. This clonotype originated in an adult who received the AZD1222 COVID-19 vaccine. The chain recombines TRBV28 with TRBJ2-3; D gene ambiguous. The material sequenced was peripheral blood, taken 28 days after the second AZD1222 dose. The DNA for the CDR3 is TGTGCCAGCAGTCCCCTGGGCCGTCAAGCCGCTAGCACAGATACGCAGTATTTT. It yields the protein CASSPLGRQAASTDTQYF.